The 19 T cell receptor beta chains in this list originate from one sample, sequenced in a study of blood T cell repertoires in COVID-19. Using immunoSEQ multiplex PCR, the repertoire was profiled, and TCRdb retains in-frame clones only, with some absent. The table lists about 50,000 clones, 87% of them singletons. What was sequenced was peripheral blood. These receptors were collected from a human donor in a cohort sampled during active COVID-19.

The chain uses TRBV5-1 and TRBJ2-1; 8 nucleotides align to TRBD1. Trimming took 0 bases from V and 6 from J; bases not matched to a gene: 8. Germline loops: CDR1 SGHRS, CDR2 YFSETQ. This CDR3 has 16 residues. The CDR3 DNA reads as TGCGCCAGCAGCTTGGTTCCACAGGGGGTAGGCAATGAGCAGTTCTTC. The encoded protein is CASSLVPQGVGNEQFF.

The gene calls are TRBV18 and TRBJ2-1; 9 nucleotides match TRBD2. The germline V gene encodes CDR1 KGHSH and CDR2 LQKENI. With V trimmed by 1 base and J by 2 bases, 6 bases remained unmatched. The CDR3 is 17 residues long. The chain's CDR3 is CASSPLSSGTTYNEQFF. The CDR3 DNA is TGTGCCAGCTCACCACTGTCTAGCGGGACGACCTACAATGAGCAGTTCTTC.

The CDR3 DNA follows: TGTGCCAGCAGTGAAAATGCGGGGGCGGGTAAAGAGACCCAGTACTTC. Its translation: CASSENAGAGKETQYF. The chain combines TRBV2 with TRBJ2-5; maybe TRBD2 (7 bases). Germline V CDR1 and CDR2: SNHLY, FYNNEI. The CDR3 extends over 16 amino acids. V lost 2 bases to trimming and J lost 3 bases, with 16 bases between them.

The V call is TRBV5-1, the J call TRBJ1-1; tentative D call: TRBD1 (5 bases). Germline values: CDR1 SGHRS, CDR2 YFSETQ. Between the trimmed V and J ends, which lost 6 bases and 2 bases, there was a span of 8 bases. CDR3 length: 12 residues. CDR3 amino acids: CASTGHNTEAFF. The DNA for the CDR3 is TGCGCCAGCACAGGGCATAACACTGAAGCTTTCTTT.

Only one count was recorded for this clone. The chain couples TRBV30 to TRBJ1-1; 7 bases align to TRBD1. The CDR3 covers 14 residues. Germline trimming cut 3 bases from V and 1 base from J; bases unmatched to any gene: 5. Per the germline V gene, CDR1 is GTSNPN and CDR2 is SVGIG (reference sequence). For the CDR3, the DNA is TGTGCCTGGAGAGCCGGGACAGCGAACACTGAAGCTTTCTTT. This encodes CAWRAGTANTEAFF.

The chain employs TRBV6-5 and TRBJ1-5; 11 bases are a match to TRBD1. The germline V gene has CDR1 MNHEY and CDR2 SVGAGI. The trim removed 6 bases at V and 0 bases at J, leaving 1 base unmatched. The CDR3 consists of 15 residues. CDR3 in DNA: TGTGCCAGCAGCGGACAGGGGGCTAGCAATCAGCCCCAGCATTTT. Protein sequence: CASSGQGASNQPQHF.

The chain has TRBV6-5 and TRBJ1-1; 7 bases are a match to TRBD1. The CDR3 runs to 15 residues. V was clipped by 6 bases and J by 2 bases; unmatched bases: 9. Germline V gene sequence: CDR1 MNHEY, CDR2 SVGAGI. CDR3 in DNA: TGTGCCAGCAGGGGGACAGTTTATGGCAACACTGAAGCTTTCTTT. Translation: CASRGTVYGNTEAFF.

The V call is TRBV18, the J call TRBJ2-3; D unclear. V was pared by 2 bases and J by 5 bases, with 11 bases between. The CDR3 has 14 amino acids. Germline CDR1 is KGHSH and CDR2 is LQKENI. The CDR3 sequence is CASSPMGEQDTQYF. Written as DNA, the CDR3 is TGTGCCAGCTCACCAATGGGCGAGCAAGATACGCAGTATTTT.

The chain couples TRBV6-2 or TRBV6-3 to TRBJ1-6, with D possibly matching TRBD1 (5 bases). CDR3 length: 17 residues. The germline V and J ends were trimmed by 6 bases and 8 bases, with 23 bases remaining between them. The germline V gene encodes CDR1 MNHEY and CDR2 SVGEGT. This chain's CDR3 is CASSQGSGAEGHSPLHF. The CDR3 DNA sequence: TGTGCCAGCAGCCAAGGCTCGGGAGCAGAGGGGCATTCACCCCTCCACTTT.

The J gene is TRBJ1-6, the V gene TRBV5-1; 8 bases match TRBD1. V was clipped by 4 bases and J by 10 bases; unmatched bases: 7. This CDR3 spans 14 amino acids. In germline, CDR1 is SGHRS, CDR2 YFSETQ. CDR3 DNA: TGCGCCAGCAGCCCGGGACAGGAGTCCTCACCCCTCCACTTT. It translates to CASSPGQESSPLHF.

The chain carries TRBV28 and TRBJ2-5; 7 bases are a match to TRBD1. Germline values: CDR1 MDHEN, CDR2 SYDVKM. Trimming removed 8 bases from V and 1 base from J; junction bases left unmatched: 10. The CDR3 contains 15 residues. This CDR3 reads CASGTGVRGQETQYF. As DNA, the CDR3 is TGTGCCAGCGGAACAGGGGTTAGAGGCCAAGAGACCCAGTACTTC.

The rearrangement joins TRBV6-4 to TRBJ2-3, with 9 bases that match TRBD2. Germline V lookup: CDR1 MRHNA, CDR2 SNTAGT. V lost 6 bases to trimming and J lost 0 bases; unmatched junction nucleotides: 4. This CDR3 is built from 15 residues. The CDR3 region has the DNA TGTGCCAGCAGAACTAGCGGGTCTAGCACAGATACGCAGTATTTT. It yields the protein CASRTSGSSTDTQYF.

The chain carries TRBV19 and TRBJ2-5; D unresolved. CDR3 length: 17 amino acids. V was clipped by 2 bases and J by 1 base, with 17 bases between them. Germline V CDR1 and CDR2: LNHDA, SQIVND (reference sequence). CDR3 loop: CASSIIPIRSPQETQYF. The CDR3 coding sequence is TGTGCCAGTAGTATAATCCCAATAAGGAGCCCCCAAGAGACCCAGTACTTC.

The chain employs TRBV2 and TRBJ1-2; TRBD1 matches at 8 bases. V dropped 6 bases and J dropped 4; count of bases not matched to a gene: 10. The CDR3 covers 15 residues. Germline V gene sequence: CDR1 SNHLY, CDR2 FYNNEI. CDR3 in amino acids: CASRGDRGFGYGYTF. The CDR3 region has the DNA TGTGCCAGCAGAGGTGACAGGGGATTTGGCTATGGCTACACCTTC.

This clone was picked up one time. The CDR3 sequence is CASSSDRSYGYTF. The CDR3 bases are TGTGCCAGCAGTTCCGACAGGAGCTATGGCTACACCTTC. V usage is TRBV12-3 or TRBV12-4 and J usage is TRBJ1-2, with a tentative D call TRBD1 (6 bases). Trimming shortened V by 4 bases and J by 4 bases, and 10 bases separated the two germline ends. This CDR3 region has 13 residues.

The chain has TRBV6-5 and TRBJ1-6; D gene uncertain. Germline V lookup: CDR1 MNHEY, CDR2 SVGAGI. The CDR3 length is 14 residues. Trimming cost V 0 bases and J 6 bases, with 6 bases left between them. CDR3 sequence: CASSYSGVNSPLHF. CDR3 nucleotide sequence: TGTGCCAGCAGTTACTCGGGCGTTAATTCACCCCTCCACTTT.

CDR3 bases: TGTGCCAGCCTCGGACAGGGCGACACTGAAGCTTTCTTT. This translates into CASLGQGDTEAFF. The rearrangement links TRBV28 to TRBJ1-1; 8 bases align to TRBD1. The trim removed 8 bases at V and 3 bases at J, leaving 5 bases unmatched. Germline V gene lookup returns CDR1 MDHEN and CDR2 SYDVKM. The CDR3 sequence is 13 residues long.

The chain combines TRBV6-5 with TRBJ1-5, with TRBD1 identical over 7 bases. The CDR3 has 14 amino acids. J was trimmed by 11 bases and V by 6 bases; bases with no gene match: 13. Germline V lookup: CDR1 MNHEY, CDR2 SVGAGI. The CDR3 here is CASSRAGGLTAQHF. The CDR3 bases are TGTGCCAGCAGCCGAGCAGGGGGTCTCACGGCCCAGCATTTT.

The rearrangement links TRBV12-3 or TRBV12-4 to TRBJ2-2; 8 bases align to TRBD1. The CDR3 contains 13 residues. The V gene end was trimmed by 10 bases and the J gene end by 5 bases; junction bases not matched to a gene: 6. For the CDR3, the DNA is TGTGCCACAGGGCAGGGGGCGACCGGGGAGCTGTTTTTT. As protein: CATGQGATGELFF.